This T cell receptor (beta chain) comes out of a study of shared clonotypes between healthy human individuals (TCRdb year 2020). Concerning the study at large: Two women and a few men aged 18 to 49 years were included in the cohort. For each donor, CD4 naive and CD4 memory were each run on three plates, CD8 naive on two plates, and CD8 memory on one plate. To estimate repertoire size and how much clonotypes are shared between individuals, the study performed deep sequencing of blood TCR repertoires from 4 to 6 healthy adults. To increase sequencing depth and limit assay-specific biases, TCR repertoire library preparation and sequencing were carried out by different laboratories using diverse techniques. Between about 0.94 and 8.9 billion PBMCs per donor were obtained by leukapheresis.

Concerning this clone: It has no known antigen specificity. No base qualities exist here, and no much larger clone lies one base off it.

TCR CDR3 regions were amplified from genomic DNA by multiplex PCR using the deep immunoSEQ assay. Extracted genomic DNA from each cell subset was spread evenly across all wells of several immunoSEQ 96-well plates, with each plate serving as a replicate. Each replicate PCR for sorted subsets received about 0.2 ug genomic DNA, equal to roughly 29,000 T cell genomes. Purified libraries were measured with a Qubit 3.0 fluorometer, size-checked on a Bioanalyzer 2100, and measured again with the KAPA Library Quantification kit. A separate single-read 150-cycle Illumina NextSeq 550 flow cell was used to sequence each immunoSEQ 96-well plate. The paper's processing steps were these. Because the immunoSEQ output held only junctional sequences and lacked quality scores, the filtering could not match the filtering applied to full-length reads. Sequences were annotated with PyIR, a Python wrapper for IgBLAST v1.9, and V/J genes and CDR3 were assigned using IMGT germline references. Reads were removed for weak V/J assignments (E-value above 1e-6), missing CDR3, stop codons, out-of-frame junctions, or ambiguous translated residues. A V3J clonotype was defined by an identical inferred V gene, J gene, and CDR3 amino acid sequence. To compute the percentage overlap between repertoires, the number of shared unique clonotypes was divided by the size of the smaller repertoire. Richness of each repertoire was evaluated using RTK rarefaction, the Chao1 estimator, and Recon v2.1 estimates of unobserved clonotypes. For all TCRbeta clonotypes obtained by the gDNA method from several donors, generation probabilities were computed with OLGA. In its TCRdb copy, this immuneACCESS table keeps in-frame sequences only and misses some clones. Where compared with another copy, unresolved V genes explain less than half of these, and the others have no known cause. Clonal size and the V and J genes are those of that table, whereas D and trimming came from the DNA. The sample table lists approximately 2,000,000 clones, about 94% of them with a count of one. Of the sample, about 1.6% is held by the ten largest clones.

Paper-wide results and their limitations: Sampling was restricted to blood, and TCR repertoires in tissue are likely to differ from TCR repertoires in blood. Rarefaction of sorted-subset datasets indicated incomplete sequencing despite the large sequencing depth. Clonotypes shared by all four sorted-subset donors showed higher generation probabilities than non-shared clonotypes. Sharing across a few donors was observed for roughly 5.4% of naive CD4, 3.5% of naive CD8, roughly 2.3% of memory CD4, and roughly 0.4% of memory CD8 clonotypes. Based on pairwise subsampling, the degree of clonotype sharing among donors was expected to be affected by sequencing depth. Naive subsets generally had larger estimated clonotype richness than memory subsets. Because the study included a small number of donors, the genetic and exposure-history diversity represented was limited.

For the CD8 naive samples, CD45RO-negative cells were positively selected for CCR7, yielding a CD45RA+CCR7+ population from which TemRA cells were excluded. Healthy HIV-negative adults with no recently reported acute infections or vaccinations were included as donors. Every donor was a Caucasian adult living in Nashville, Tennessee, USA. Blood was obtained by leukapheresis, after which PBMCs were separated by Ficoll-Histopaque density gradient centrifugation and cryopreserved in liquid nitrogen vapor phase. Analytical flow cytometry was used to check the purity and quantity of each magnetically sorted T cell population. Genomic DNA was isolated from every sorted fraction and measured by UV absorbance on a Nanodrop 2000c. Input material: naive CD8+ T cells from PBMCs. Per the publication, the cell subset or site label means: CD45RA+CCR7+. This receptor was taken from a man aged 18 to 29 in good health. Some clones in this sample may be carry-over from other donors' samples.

The CDR3 protein: CASSSGSQRTGASTDTQYF. The DNA sequence follows: TGTGCCAGCAGTTCCGGTAGCCAAAGGACAGGGGCAAGCACAGATACGCAGTATTTT. This chain is built from TRBV27 and TRBJ2-3; the junction holds 9 bases that match TRBD1. Trimming takes 4 bases off V and 0 bases off J; junction bases not matched to a gene: 14. Per the germline V gene (reference sequence), MNHEY is the CDR1 and SMNVEV is the CDR2. Measured from the cysteine to the phenylalanine, the CDR3 is 19 residues long. The CDR3 DNA has 57 bases and is translated from base 1.